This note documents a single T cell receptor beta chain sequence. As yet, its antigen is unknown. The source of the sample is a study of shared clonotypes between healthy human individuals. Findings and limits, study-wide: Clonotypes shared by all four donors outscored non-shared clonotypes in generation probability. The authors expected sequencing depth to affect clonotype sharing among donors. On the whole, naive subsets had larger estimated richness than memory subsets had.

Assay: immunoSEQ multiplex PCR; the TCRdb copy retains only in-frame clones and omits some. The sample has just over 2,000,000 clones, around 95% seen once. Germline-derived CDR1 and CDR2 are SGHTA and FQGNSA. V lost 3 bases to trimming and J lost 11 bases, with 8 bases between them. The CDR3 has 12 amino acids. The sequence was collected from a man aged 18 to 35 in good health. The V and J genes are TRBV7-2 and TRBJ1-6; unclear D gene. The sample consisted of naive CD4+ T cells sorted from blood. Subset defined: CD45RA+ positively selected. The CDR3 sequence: CASSFSPTPLHF. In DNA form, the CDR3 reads TGTGCCAGCAGCTTTTCCCCGACACCCCTCCACTTT.